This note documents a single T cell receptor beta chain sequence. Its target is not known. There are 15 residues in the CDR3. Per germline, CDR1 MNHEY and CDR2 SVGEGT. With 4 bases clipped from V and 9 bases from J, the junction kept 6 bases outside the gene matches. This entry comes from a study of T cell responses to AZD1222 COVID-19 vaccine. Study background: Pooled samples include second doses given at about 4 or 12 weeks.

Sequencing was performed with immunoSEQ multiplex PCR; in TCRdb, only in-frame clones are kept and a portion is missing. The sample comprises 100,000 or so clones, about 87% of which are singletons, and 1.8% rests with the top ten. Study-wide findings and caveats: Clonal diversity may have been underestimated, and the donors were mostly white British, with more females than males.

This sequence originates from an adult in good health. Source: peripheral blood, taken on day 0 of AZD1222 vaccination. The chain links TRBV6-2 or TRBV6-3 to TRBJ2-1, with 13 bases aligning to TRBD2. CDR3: CASSSGTSGMGEQFF. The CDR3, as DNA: TGTGCCAGCAGTTCCGGGACTAGCGGGATGGGTGAGCAGTTCTTC.